At least ten counts were recorded for the clone carrying this T cell receptor (beta chain). Its matching antigen is unknown. The cDNA came from 5'RACE with 10-nucleotide random UMIs. Every sequencing run produced over 170 million TCR-beta sequences that came from 15-18 subjects. Via MiXCR, TCRdb re-called the 5' RACE reads, giving one row per CDR3 protein. The table records some 54,000 distinct CDR3 sequences, about 10% of them present only once. Noted time point: longitudinal time-point 1 (baseline). PBMCs numbering 2 million and stored at -80 C yielded the unsorted libraries. This sample was included in a study of neurological immune-mediated disorders. Findings and limits, study-wide: Levels of TCR clonal expansion peaked in HTLV-1-associated myelopathy and reached their lowest in multiple sclerosis, under those of healthy controls.

The CDR3 length is 15 residues. Trimming removed 4 bases from V and 5 bases from J, with 15 bases in between. Germline lookup yields CDR1 ENHRY and CDR2 SYGVKD. Sample: PBMCs. The TCR was taken from a male donor with HTLV-1-associated myelopathy (HAM/TSP). This rearrangement joins TRBV10-3 to TRBJ2-1; D possibly corresponds to TRBD2 (6 bases). The CDR3 nucleotides read TGTGCCATCAGTGTCAAGGAGGGCGTCGACAATGAGCAGTTCTTC. As protein: CAISVKEGVDNEQFF.